This T cell receptor (beta chain) was sequenced in a study of early T cells in non-severe SARS-CoV-2 infection. Across the study: Sequencing of unsorted whole blood was done on bulk RNA, leaving chains unpaired.

Individual cDNA molecules were tagged with unique molecular identifiers, the study reported. TCRdb re-called the 5' RACE reads with MiXCR, one entry per CDR3 protein. The table records 60,000 or so distinct CDR3 sequences, roughly 13% of them present only once. Germline V gene data show CDR1 as SGHRS and CDR2 as YFSETQ. The V and J ends lost 3 bases and 2 bases, in that order; junction bases with no gene match: 10. This CDR3 has 17 amino acids. This clonotype was recorded a few times. The J gene is TRBJ2-3, the V gene TRBV5-1, with 9 bases fitting TRBD2. Input material: whole blood. This receptor was taken from an adult who was a healthcare worker with PCR-confirmed SARS-CoV-2 infection or an uninfected control (not recorded which). CDR3 residues: CASSSNSGREFTDTQYF. DNA for the CDR3: TGCGCCAGCAGCTCAAATAGCGGGAGAGAATTCACAGATACGCAGTATTTT.